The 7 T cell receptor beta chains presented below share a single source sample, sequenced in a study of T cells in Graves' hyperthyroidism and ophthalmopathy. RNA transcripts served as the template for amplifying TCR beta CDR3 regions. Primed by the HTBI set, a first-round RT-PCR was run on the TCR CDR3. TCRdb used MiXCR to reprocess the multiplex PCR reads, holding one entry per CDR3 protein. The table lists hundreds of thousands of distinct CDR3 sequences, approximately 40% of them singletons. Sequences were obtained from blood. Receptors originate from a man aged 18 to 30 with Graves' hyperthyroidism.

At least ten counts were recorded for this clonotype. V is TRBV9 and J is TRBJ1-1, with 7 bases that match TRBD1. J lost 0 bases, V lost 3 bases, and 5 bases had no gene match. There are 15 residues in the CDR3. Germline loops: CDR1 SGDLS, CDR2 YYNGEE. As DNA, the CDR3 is TGTGCCAGCAGCGAGAGGACAGGATTGAACACTGAAGCTTTCTTT. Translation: CASSERTGLNTEAFF.

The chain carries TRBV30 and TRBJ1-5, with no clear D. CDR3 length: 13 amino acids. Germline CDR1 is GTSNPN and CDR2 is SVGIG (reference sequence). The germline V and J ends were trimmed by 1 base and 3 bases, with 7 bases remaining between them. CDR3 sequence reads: CAWSGDSNQPQHF. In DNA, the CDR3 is TGTGCCTGGAGTGGAGACTCCAATCAGCCCCAGCATTTT.

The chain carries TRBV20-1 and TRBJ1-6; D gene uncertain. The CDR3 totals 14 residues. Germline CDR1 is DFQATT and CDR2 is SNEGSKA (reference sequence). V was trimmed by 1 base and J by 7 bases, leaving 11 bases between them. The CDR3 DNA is TGCAGTGCTAGAGGCCACATGGCCAATTCACCCCTCCACTTT. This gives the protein CSARGHMANSPLHF.

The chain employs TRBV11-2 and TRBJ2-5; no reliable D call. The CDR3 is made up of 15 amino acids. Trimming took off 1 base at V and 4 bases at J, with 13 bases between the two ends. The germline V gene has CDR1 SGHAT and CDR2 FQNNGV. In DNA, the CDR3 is TGTGCCAGCAGCTTAGGTCGTGGCCCTTTAGAGACCCAGTACTTC. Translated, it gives CASSLGRGPLETQYF.

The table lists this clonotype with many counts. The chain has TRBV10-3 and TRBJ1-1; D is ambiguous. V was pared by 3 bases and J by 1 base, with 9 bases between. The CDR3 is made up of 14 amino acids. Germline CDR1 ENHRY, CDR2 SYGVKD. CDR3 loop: CAISEGQTNTEAFF. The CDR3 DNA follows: TGTGCCATCAGTGAAGGCCAGACGAACACTGAAGCTTTCTTT.

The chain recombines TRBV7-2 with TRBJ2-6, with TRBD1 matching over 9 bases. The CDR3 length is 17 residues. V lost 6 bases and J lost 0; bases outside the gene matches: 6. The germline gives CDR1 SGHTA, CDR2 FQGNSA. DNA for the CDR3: TGTGCCAGCAGTTGGACAGGGGCCGCCTCTGGGGCCAACGTCCTGACTTTC. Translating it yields CASSWTGAASGANVLTF.

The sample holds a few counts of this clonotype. This chain's CDR3 is CASAGQLNTGELFF. As DNA, the CDR3 is TGTGCCAGCGCGGGGCAACTGAACACCGGGGAGCTGTTTTTT. This chain joins TRBV7-9 and TRBJ2-2, with D possibly being TRBD2 (6 bases). This CDR3 spans 14 amino acids. Germline CDR1 and CDR2: SEHNR and FQNEAQ (reference sequence). Trimming took off 8 bases at V and 1 base at J, with 11 bases between the two ends.